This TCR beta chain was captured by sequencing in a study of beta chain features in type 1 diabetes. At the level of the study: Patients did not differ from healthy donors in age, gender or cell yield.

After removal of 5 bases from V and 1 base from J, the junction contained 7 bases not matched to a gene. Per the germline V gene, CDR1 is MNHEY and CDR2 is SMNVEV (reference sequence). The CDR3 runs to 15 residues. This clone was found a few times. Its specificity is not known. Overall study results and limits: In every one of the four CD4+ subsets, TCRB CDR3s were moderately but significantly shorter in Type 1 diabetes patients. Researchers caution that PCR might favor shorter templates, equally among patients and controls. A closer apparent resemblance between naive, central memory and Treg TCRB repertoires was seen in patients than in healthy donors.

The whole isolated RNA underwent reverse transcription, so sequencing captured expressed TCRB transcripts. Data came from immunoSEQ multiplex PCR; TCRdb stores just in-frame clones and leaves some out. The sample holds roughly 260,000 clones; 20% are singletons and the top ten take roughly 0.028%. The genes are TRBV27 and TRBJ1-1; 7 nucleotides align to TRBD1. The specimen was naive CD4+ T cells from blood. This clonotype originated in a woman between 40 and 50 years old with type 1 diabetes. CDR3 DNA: TGTGCCAGCAGTCCACTGGGACAGCCGAACACTGAAGCTTTCTTT. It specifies CASSPLGQPNTEAFF.